The 13 T cell receptor beta chains below all came from one sample that was sequenced in a study of cytomegalovirus exposure and HLA in healthy donors. PCR was performed using 60 Vbeta and 13 Jbeta primers. Some clones are missing from TCRdb's copy, which holds only in-frame ones; the method was immunoSEQ multiplex PCR. Of over 150,000 clones detected, 82% appear once; the ten largest clones hold 0.098%. The sample comprised PBMCs. The receptors were sampled from a boy younger than 10 in good health and CMV-seronegative.

The chain couples TRBV7-2 to TRBJ2-5; 8 bases are a match to TRBD2. V shed 6 bases, J shed 5 bases, and the junction held 14 bases outside the gene matches. Germline values: CDR1 SGHTA, CDR2 FQGNSA. The CDR3 is 16 residues long. Here the CDR3 reads CASRLSPSGLAETQYF. CDR3 nucleotide sequence: TGTGCCAGCAGATTGTCCCCAAGTGGACTAGCTGAGACCCAGTACTTC. Supplemented by reference TRBV7-2 and TRBJ2-5, the full variable domain reads GAGVSQSPSNKVTEKGKDVELRCDPISGHTALYWYRQSLGQGLEFLIYFQGNSAPDKSGLPSDRFSAERTGGSVSTLTIQRTQQEDSAVYLCASRLSPSGLAETQYFGPGTRLLVL.

The table lists this clone with a few counts. The CDR3 protein is CASSSPESGGFYEQFF. CDR3 nucleotides: TGTGCCAGCAGCTCGCCGGAAAGCGGGGGGTTCTATGAGCAGTTCTTC. The genes are TRBV7-9 and TRBJ2-1, with TRBD2 matching over 9 bases. The CDR3 has 16 amino acids. Trimming took 4 bases from V and 8 from J; bases not matched to a gene: 12. Germline V gene sequence: CDR1 SEHNR, CDR2 FQNEAQ (reference sequence).

This sequence joins TRBV6-5 and TRBJ2-7; a possible D gene is TRBD2 (5 bases). Trimming cost V 0 bases and J 2 bases, with 8 bases left between them. This CDR3 contains 14 residues. The V gene's germline CDR1 is MNHEY and CDR2 SVGAGI. CDR3 protein: CASSYSQEAYEQYF. As DNA, the CDR3 is TGTGCCAGCAGTTACTCCCAGGAGGCCTACGAGCAGTACTTC.

The chain carries TRBV6-5 and TRBJ1-5; no clear D. Trimming cost V 6 bases and J 6 bases, with 12 bases left between them. Germline CDR1 reads MNHEY; CDR2 reads SVGAGI. The CDR3 consists of 13 residues. CDR3 nucleotides: TGTGCCAGCAGCCCCGGGGTCGGTCAGCCCCAGCATTTT. This sequence encodes CASSPGVGQPQHF.

V gene TRBV4-3 combines with J gene TRBJ1-1; D is perhaps TRBD1 (6 bases). From germline, CDR1 is LGHNA and CDR2 YSLEER. This CDR3 region has 14 residues. V was pared by 4 bases and J by 1 base, with 10 bases between. CDR3 region: CASSPVDRNTEAFF. In DNA, the CDR3 is TGCGCCAGCAGCCCGGTGGACAGGAACACTGAAGCTTTCTTT.

Comments on this clone: The same CDR3 can be traced to other DNA sequences in this sample. The chain uses TRBV6-5 and TRBJ1-1, with D perhaps matching TRBD1 (5 bases). Germline-derived CDR1 and CDR2 are MNHEY and SVGAGI. The germline V and J ends were trimmed by 3 bases and 1 base, with 6 bases remaining between them. This CDR3 spans 13 amino acids. CDR3 in DNA: TGTGCCAGCAGTTATGGACAGAACACTGAAGCTTTCTTT. Its translation is CASSYGQNTEAFF.

The chain combines TRBV5-4 with TRBJ2-5; no definite D call. The CDR3 consists of 13 residues. From germline, CDR1 is SGHNT and CDR2 YYREEE (reference sequence). V lost 0 bases, J lost 3 bases, and 6 bases lay in between. This chain's CDR3 is CASSLDSKETQYF. CDR3 bases: TGTGCCAGCAGCTTGGACAGTAAAGAGACCCAGTACTTC.

This clone was observed a few times. The chain recombines TRBV4-3 with TRBJ1-2, with D unclear. Trimming took off 1 base at V and 3 bases at J, with 12 bases between the two ends. Looked up from germline, CDR1 is LGHNA and CDR2 is YSLEER. The CDR3 covers 15 residues. The CDR3 sequence is CASSQVAGNHYGYTF. The CDR3 DNA sequence: TGCGCCAGCAGCCAAGTCGCGGGTAATCACTATGGCTACACCTTC.

The chain links TRBV11-2 to TRBJ2-5; a weak D match, TRBD2 (5 bases). The V gene's germline CDR1 is SGHAT and CDR2 FQNNGV. Trimming pared 5 bases from V and 7 bases from J, leaving 20 bases between. The CDR3 is made up of 15 amino acids. CDR3 residues: CASSPKVQDGGTQYF. The CDR3 DNA follows: TGTGCCAGCAGCCCGAAGGTGCAGGATGGAGGGACCCAGTACTTC.

This clone was seen a handful of times. This rearrangement joins TRBV4-1 to TRBJ2-1, with unresolved D. This CDR3 comprises 15 residues. CDR1 is MGHRA and CDR2 is YSYEKL in the germline V gene. V was shortened by 1 base and J by 5 bases, with 12 bases between the two germline ends. This chain's CDR3 is CASSQVVSPHNEQFF. CDR3 bases: TGCGCCAGCAGCCAAGTAGTTAGCCCCCACAATGAGCAGTTCTTC.

This rearrangement joins TRBV18 to TRBJ1-2; 10 bases are a match to TRBD1. CDR3 length: 14 residues. Germline CDR1 KGHSH, CDR2 LQKENI. V trimming: 5 bases; J trimming: 3 bases; junction bases outside the gene matches: 3. In DNA, the CDR3 is TGTGCCAGCTCAAGAGGGACAGGGGACTATGGCTACACCTTC. The encoded protein is CASSRGTGDYGYTF.

This clone appeared a single time. The genes are TRBV28 and TRBJ2-7, with D hard to call. The CDR3 is 11 amino acids. Germline V CDR1 and CDR2: MDHEN, SYDVKM. Trimming removed 3 bases from V and 3 bases from J, with 3 bases in between. The CDR3 protein is CASSFSYEQYF. The CDR3 DNA reads as TGTGCCAGCAGTTTCAGCTACGAGCAGTACTTC. The full variable domain, its missing parts supplied by reference TRBV28 and TRBJ2-7, is DVKVTQSSRYLVKRTGEKVFLECVQDMDHENMFWYRQDPGLGLRLIYFSYDVKMKEKGDIPEGYSVSREKKERFSLILESASTNQTSMYLCASSFSYEQYFGPGTRLTVT.

This clone was recorded only once. This CDR3 is CATSISPGTGAWGYGYTF. CDR3 DNA: TGTGCCACCAGCATAAGTCCCGGGACAGGGGCTTGGGGTTATGGCTACACCTTC. The chain employs TRBV15 and TRBJ1-2, with 10 bases lining up with TRBD1. V was clipped by 4 bases and J by 5 bases; unmatched bases: 16. Germline V gene data show CDR1 as LNHNV and CDR2 as YYDKDF (reference sequence). The CDR3 spans 18 residues.